Presented here are 14 T cell receptor beta chains from one specimen sequenced in a study of cytomegalovirus exposure and HLA in healthy donors. 13 Jbeta primers and 60 Vbeta primers were used for the PCR. The data were produced by immunoSEQ multiplex PCR, yet TCRdb's version contains in-frame clones alone and is incomplete. The sample includes hundreds of thousands of clones, approximately 90% of them seen just once. The sample was PBMCs. Receptor source: a woman younger than 30 in good health and CMV-seronegative.

This clone appeared a single time. The chain links TRBV19 to TRBJ1-2; 7 nucleotides agree with TRBD1. CDR3 length: 15 residues. Germline V CDR1 and CDR2: LNHDA, SQIVND (reference sequence). Losses at the gene ends were 5 bases for V and 8 bases for J; bases not matched to a gene: 14. This CDR3 is CASSLSRGGDKGYTF. For the CDR3, the DNA is TGTGCCAGTAGTCTCTCGAGAGGGGGCGATAAGGGCTACACCTTC.

J is TRBJ2-1 and V is TRBV27; 12 positions agree with TRBD2. V lost 3 bases, J lost 5 bases, and 11 bases stayed unmatched. Germline values: CDR1 MNHEY, CDR2 SMNVEV (reference sequence). The CDR3 length is 18 residues. The CDR3 DNA reads as TGTGCCAGCAGTTTCATCCCCACTAGCGGGGGGTATCACAATGAGCAGTTCTTC. Protein sequence: CASSFIPTSGGYHNEQFF.

The J gene is TRBJ1-2, the V gene TRBV5-4; 7 positions agree with TRBD1. The length of the CDR3 is 14 residues. Germline CDR1 SGHNT, CDR2 YYREEE (reference sequence). The V segment lost 3 bases and the J segment 8 bases; nucleotides outside the gene matches: 10. The CDR3: CASSSGQVQKGYTF. The CDR3 nucleotides are TGTGCCAGCAGCTCCGGACAGGTGCAAAAAGGCTACACCTTC.

The chain couples TRBV4-1 to TRBJ1-5; 7 bases are a match to TRBD1. The CDR3 consists of 14 residues. V dropped 4 bases and J dropped 6; count of bases not matched to a gene: 6. Germline V CDR1 and CDR2: MGHRA, YSYEKL. This CDR3 is CASSRETGFQPQHF. The CDR3 DNA is TGCGCCAGCAGCCGAGAGACAGGGTTTCAGCCCCAGCATTTT.

The sample holds a few counts of this clone. V and J are TRBV7-6 and TRBJ2-1, with a possible D match to TRBD2 (6 bases). In germline, CDR1 is SGHVS, CDR2 FNYEAQ. The ends were cut back, 3 bases at V and 7 bases at J, with 13 bases in the middle. The CDR3 length is 14 residues. CDR3 amino acids: CASSFTGGGNEQFF. The CDR3 region has the DNA TGTGCCAGCAGCTTTACCGGGGGTGGGAATGAGCAGTTCTTC.

V usage is TRBV4-2 and J usage is TRBJ2-1; TRBD2 aligns across 8 bases. V lost 5 bases, J lost 3 bases, and 9 bases stayed unmatched. The CDR3 runs 16 residues. Germline CDR1 and CDR2: LGHNA and YNFKEQ. This CDR3 is CASSELTSGLYNEQFF. CDR3 coding DNA: TGTGCCAGCAGCGAACTTACTAGCGGTCTCTACAATGAGCAGTTCTTC.

This CDR3 reads CASSQGRTEAFF. CDR3 DNA: TGTGCCAGTTCACAGGGTAGGACTGAAGCTTTCTTT. The chain joins TRBV6-1 to TRBJ1-1, with a tentative D call TRBD1 (6 bases). Germline CDR1 and CDR2: MNHNS and SASEGT. Trimming cost V 9 bases and J 5 bases, with 13 bases left between them. The CDR3 spans 12 residues.

CDR3 sequence (DNA): TGTGCCAGCAGCCGCCATTCGACAGGGTGGGGCACTGAAGCTTTCTTT. Translation: CASSRHSTGWGTEAFF. The chain uses TRBV14 and TRBJ1-1; 7 bases match TRBD1. Germline V CDR1 and CDR2: SGHDN, FVKESK. V shed 4 bases, J shed 4 bases, and the junction held 12 bases outside the gene matches. This CDR3 has 16 residues. Combining the CDR3 with reference TRBV14 and TRBJ1-1 gives the whole variable domain EAGVTQFPSHSVIEKGQTVTLRCDPISGHDNLYWYRRVMGKEIKFLLHFVKESKQDESGMPNNRFLAERTGGTYSTLKVQPAELEDSGVYFCASSRHSTGWGTEAFFGQGTRLTVV.

The gene calls are TRBV9 and TRBJ1-1; possibly TRBD1 for D (5 bases). Germline-derived CDR1 and CDR2 are SGDLS and YYNGEE. V lost 0 bases and J 1 base, leaving 10 bases between the germline ends. CDR3 length equals 15 residues. This chain's CDR3 is CASSVAGGGNTEAFF. The DNA of the CDR3 is TGTGCCAGCAGCGTAGCTGGGGGAGGGAACACTGAAGCTTTCTTT. The complete variable domain, with remaining parts taken from reference TRBV9 and TRBJ1-1, reads DSGVTQTPKHLITATGQRVTLRCSPRSGDLSVYWYQQSLDQGLQFLIQYYNGEERAKGNILERFSAQQFPDLHSELNLSSLELGDSALYFCASSVAGGGNTEAFFGQGTRLTVV.

This chain connects TRBV5-1 to TRBJ2-2; D is ambiguous. Between the trimmed V and J ends, which lost 1 base and 5 bases, there was a span of 9 bases. The CDR3 is made up of 14 amino acids. Germline CDR1 is SGHRS and CDR2 is YFSETQ. The chain's CDR3 is CASSLIGLTGELFF. The CDR3 bases are TGCGCCAGCAGCTTGATTGGGCTAACCGGGGAGCTGTTTTTT. Supplemented by reference TRBV5-1 and TRBJ2-2, the full variable domain reads KAGVTQTPRYLIKTRGQQVTLSCSPISGHRSVSWYQQTPGQGLQFLFEYFSETQRNKGNFPGRFSGRQFSNSRSEMNVSTLELGDSALYLCASSLIGLTGELFFGEGSRLTVL.

The CDR3 spells CASRGTGGAGAEAFF. CDR3 coding DNA: TGTGCCAGCAGAGGGACAGGGGGCGCGGGGGCTGAAGCTTTCTTT. This chain joins TRBV7-9 and TRBJ1-1, with 12 bases lining up with TRBD1. From germline, CDR1 is SEHNR and CDR2 FQNEAQ (reference sequence). The CDR3 runs 15 residues. J lost 6 bases, V lost 6 bases, and 8 bases had no gene match.

The rearrangement joins TRBV14 to TRBJ2-7; 7 bases line up with TRBD1. The V gene end was trimmed by 0 bases and the J gene end by 5 bases; junction bases not matched to a gene: 4. The germline CDR1 and CDR2 sequences are SGHDN and FVKESK. The CDR3 loop spans 14 amino acids. DNA for the CDR3: TGTGCCAGCAGCCAAGACCCGGGACAGAACGAGCAGTACTTC. Protein: CASSQDPGQNEQYF.

The chain employs TRBV11-2 and TRBJ2-1; TRBD1 matches 8 bases. The junction had 1 base not matched to a gene; V was cut back by 1 base and J by 5 bases. Germline CDR1 and CDR2: SGHAT and FQNNGV. The CDR3 is 14 residues long. The CDR3 here is CASSLGQGNNEQFF. DNA of the CDR3: TGTGCCAGCAGCTTAGGACAGGGGAACAATGAGCAGTTCTTC.

The CDR3 sequence is CASSSGQEAFF. In DNA form, the CDR3 reads TGCGCCAGCAGCTCCGGACAGGAAGCTTTCTTT. The chain uses TRBV10-1 and TRBJ1-1; D may be TRBD1 (6 bases). The CDR3 is 11 amino acids. Germline CDR1 and CDR2: WNHNN and SYGVQD (reference sequence). V lost 6 bases and J lost 8, with 10 bases in between.